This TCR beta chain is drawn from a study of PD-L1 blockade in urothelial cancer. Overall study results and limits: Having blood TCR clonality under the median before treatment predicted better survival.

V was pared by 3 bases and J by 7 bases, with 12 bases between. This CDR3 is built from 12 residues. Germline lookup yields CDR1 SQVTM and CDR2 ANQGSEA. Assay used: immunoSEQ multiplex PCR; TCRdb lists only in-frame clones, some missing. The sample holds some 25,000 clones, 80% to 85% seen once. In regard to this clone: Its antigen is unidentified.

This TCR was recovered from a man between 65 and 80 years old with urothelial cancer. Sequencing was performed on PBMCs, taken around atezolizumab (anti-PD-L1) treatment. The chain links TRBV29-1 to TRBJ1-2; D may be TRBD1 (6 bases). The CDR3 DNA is TGCAGCGTTGAGGCGTACAGGGCTGGCTACACCTTC. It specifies CSVEAYRAGYTF.